The 30 T cell receptor beta chains presented below share a single source sample, sequenced in a study of cytomegalovirus exposure and HLA in healthy donors. PCR involved 60 Vbeta and 13 Jbeta primers. The data were produced by immunoSEQ multiplex PCR, yet TCRdb's version contains in-frame clones alone and is incomplete. The repertoire includes some 100,000 clones, approximately 68% of them detected once, and approximately 4.3% sits in the top ten. The specimen sequenced was PBMCs. The receptor source for this set is a woman in her late teens or twenties in good health and CMV-seropositive.

This clone was detected a few times. The gene calls are TRBV5-4 and TRBJ2-5; 9 bases map to TRBD2. The CDR3 sequence is 14 residues long. Germline V gives CDR1 SGHNT, CDR2 YYREEE (reference sequence). Trimming cost V 3 bases and J 5 bases; bases outside gene matches: 5. CDR3 coding DNA: TGTGCCAGCAGCTCCCAGGGACTAGCCGAGACCCAGTACTTC. The encoded protein is CASSSQGLAETQYF.

The chain employs TRBV6-4 and TRBJ2-1; unclear D gene. The CDR3 has 13 residues. Germline V CDR1 and CDR2: MRHNA, SNTAGT. V shed 2 bases and J shed 9 bases, with 11 bases lying between them. CDR3 nucleotides: TGTGCCAGCAGTGACCAATCAACCGGTGAGCAGTTCTTC. Residues: CASSDQSTGEQFF.

V is TRBV5-1 and J is TRBJ1-1, with TRBD1 matching over 7 bases. From germline, CDR1 is SGHRS and CDR2 YFSETQ. CDR3 length: 15 amino acids. Trimming removed 5 bases from V and 0 bases from J; junction bases left unmatched: 7. The CDR3 here is CASSSRGAMNTEAFF. In nucleotides, the CDR3 is TGCGCCAGCAGTTCCAGGGGGGCCATGAACACTGAAGCTTTCTTT.

The chain uses TRBV19 and TRBJ2-7; 7 bases are a match to TRBD2. The trim removed 9 bases at V and 3 bases at J, leaving 17 bases unmatched. CDR3 length equals 16 residues. CDR1 and CDR2 (germline): LNHDA, SQIVND (reference sequence). This CDR3 reads CASSPVRSGLIYEQYF. CDR3 nucleotide sequence: TGTGCCAGCTCACCAGTGAGGTCGGGACTAATCTACGAGCAGTACTTC. The full variable domain, in which reference TRBV19 and TRBJ2-7 provide the parts outside the CDR3, is DGGITQSPKYLFRKEGQNVTLSCEQNLNHDAMYWYRQDPGQGLRLIYYSQIVNDFQKGDIAEGYSVSREKKESFPLTVTSAQKNPTAFYLCASSPVRSGLIYEQYFGPGTRLTVT.

The DNA for the CDR3 is TGTGCCAGCAGCCACAGGGACTACGAGCAGTACTTC. Its translation: CASSHRDYEQYF. The chain is built from TRBV7-9 and TRBJ2-7; perhaps TRBD1 as D (6 bases). The V gene's germline CDR1 is SEHNR and CDR2 FQNEAQ (reference sequence). This CDR3 comprises 12 residues. The V and J ends lost 5 bases and 3 bases respectively, with 8 bases between them. Full variable domain (missing parts from reference TRBV7-9 and TRBJ2-7): DTGVSQNPRHKITKRGQNVTFRCDPISEHNRLYWYRQTLGQGPEFLTYFQNEAQLEKSRLLSDRFSAERPKGSFSTLEIQRTEQGDSAMYLCASSHRDYEQYFGPGTRLTVT.

In DNA, the CDR3 is TGCGCCAGCAGCCAAGTTGTAGACAGTAGAGGCTACACCTTC. Translation: CASSQVVDSRGYTF. The chain uses TRBV4-3 and TRBJ1-2; possible D gene TRBD1, 5 bases. The CDR3 is 14 amino acids. Trimming shortened V by 1 base and J by 8 bases, and 14 bases separated the two germline ends. Per germline, CDR1 LGHNA and CDR2 YSLEER.

The gene calls are TRBV7-9 and TRBJ2-4, with 7 bases aligning to TRBD2. Trimming took 5 bases from V and 1 from J; bases not matched to a gene: 14. Germline CDR1 and CDR2: SEHNR and FQNEAQ (reference sequence). CDR3 length equals 18 residues. The CDR3 protein is CASSPDYGGSLAKNIQYF. The CDR3 region has the DNA TGTGCCAGCAGCCCGGATTATGGCGGGAGTTTGGCCAAAAACATTCAGTACTTC.

The rearrangement links TRBV27 to TRBJ2-7; D not resolved. Per germline, CDR1 MNHEY and CDR2 SMNVEV (reference sequence). The V gene lost 0 bases and the J gene lost 3 bases, with 9 bases spanning the gap. This CDR3 spans 14 amino acids. This chain's CDR3 is CASSLSQSRYEQYF. CDR3 nucleotides: TGTGCCAGCAGTTTATCGCAGTCACGCTACGAGCAGTACTTC.

This chain uses TRBV6-4 with TRBJ1-4, with TRBD1 identical over 11 bases. Losses at the gene ends were 0 bases for V and 11 bases for J; bases not matched to a gene: 2. The CDR3 length is 14 residues. Germline CDR1 MRHNA, CDR2 SNTAGT. The CDR3 sequence: CASSDSGTGGKLFF. The CDR3 DNA reads as TGTGCCAGCAGTGACTCCGGGACAGGGGGGAAACTGTTTTTT.

CDR3 in amino acids: CASMSNRGVYEQYF. The CDR3, as DNA: TGTGCCAGCATGTCAAACAGGGGTGTCTACGAGCAGTACTTC. The rearrangement joins TRBV25-1 to TRBJ2-7; 7 bases agree with TRBD1. Trimming at V came to 7 bases and at J to 3 bases, leaving 9 bases not matched to a gene. In germline, CDR1 is MGHDK, CDR2 SYGVNS. This CDR3 is 14 amino acids long.

The chain is built from TRBV5-1 and TRBJ2-1; D is ambiguous. CDR1 and CDR2 from the germline V gene are SGHRS and YFSETQ. This CDR3 is 13 amino acids long. V was cut by 4 bases and J by 10 bases, with 15 bases left in between. CDR3 sequence reads: CASSEPTEKEQFF. The CDR3 nucleotides read TGCGCCAGCAGCGAACCGACGGAGAAGGAGCAGTTCTTC.

This clone was seen a handful of times. The gene calls are TRBV7-2 and TRBJ2-7, with no clear D. V dropped 1 base and J dropped 2 bases, with 9 bases sitting between them. This CDR3 is built from 14 residues. Per germline, CDR1 SGHTA and CDR2 FQGNSA. Here the CDR3 DNA reads TGTGCCAGCAGCTTAGGAGGTAGCCCCTACGAGCAGTACTTC. Its protein is CASSLGGSPYEQYF.

This clone has a handful of counts. CDR3 residues: CASSPGTAGNTIYF. The CDR3, as DNA: TGTGCCAGCTCACCCGGGACTGCAGGAAACACCATATATTTT. The rearrangement joins TRBV18 to TRBJ1-3; weak D call: TRBD1 (5 bases). From germline, CDR1 is KGHSH and CDR2 LQKENI. Deletions cut 3 bases from V and 4 bases from J, with 10 bases between. The CDR3 has 14 residues.

The chain carries TRBV18 and TRBJ1-2, with TRBD1 matching over 9 bases. CDR1 is KGHSH, CDR2 LQKENI, per germline. After removal of 3 bases from V and 2 bases from J, the junction contained 7 bases not matched to a gene. CDR3 length: 16 residues. CDR3 residues: CASSPSPGQGNYGYTF. CDR3 coding DNA: TGTGCCAGCTCACCTTCACCGGGACAGGGAAACTATGGCTACACCTTC.

This rearrangement joins TRBV6-1 to TRBJ2-3; 8 nucleotides align to TRBD2. Germline lookup yields CDR1 MNHNS and CDR2 SASEGT. The CDR3 loop spans 15 amino acids. V trimming: 0 bases; J trimming: 4 bases; junction bases outside the gene matches: 3. Here the CDR3 reads CASSEASGISDTQYF. The CDR3 region has the DNA TGTGCCAGCAGTGAAGCTAGCGGGATCTCAGATACGCAGTATTTT.

The rearrangement uses TRBV7-9 and TRBJ2-3; 12 bases are a match to TRBD2. V lost 7 bases and J lost 5; bases outside the gene matches: 7. Germline V gene data show CDR1 as SEHNR and CDR2 as FQNEAQ (reference sequence). The CDR3 contains 15 residues. The CDR3 loop reads CASTVRTSGEDTQYF. DNA of the CDR3: TGTGCCAGCACCGTCAGGACTAGCGGGGAAGATACGCAGTATTTT.

J is TRBJ2-7 and V is TRBV7-6; weak D call: TRBD2 (6 bases). V was cut by 0 bases and J by 0 bases, with 12 bases left in between. This CDR3 comprises 16 residues. Germline V gene sequence: CDR1 SGHVS, CDR2 FNYEAQ. CDR3 bases: TGTGCCAGCAGCTTAGCAGGGGCGGGAAGCTCCTACGAGCAGTACTTC. It translates to CASSLAGAGSSYEQYF.

The gene calls are TRBV7-9 and TRBJ2-7; D possibly corresponds to TRBD2 (6 bases). The CDR3 has 16 residues. From germline, CDR1 is SEHNR and CDR2 FQNEAQ (reference sequence). The V end was cut by 5 bases, the J end by 1 base, with 18 bases between. The CDR3 region is CASSLPPGRPSYEQYF. The CDR3, as DNA: TGTGCCAGCAGCCTACCCCCCGGGAGACCTTCCTACGAGCAGTACTTC.

The J gene is TRBJ2-7, the V gene TRBV6-5, with 7 positions matching TRBD1. This CDR3 is 13 amino acids long. Trimming took 6 bases from V and 2 from J; bases not matched to a gene: 4. Germline V gene sequence: CDR1 MNHEY, CDR2 SVGAGI. In nucleotides, the CDR3 is TGTGCCAGCAGAGGGACAGTGACCTACGAGCAGTACTTC. Protein sequence: CASRGTVTYEQYF.

The chain links TRBV6-1 to TRBJ2-1; 15 bases map to TRBD2. The V gene end was trimmed by 2 bases and the J gene end by 10 bases; junction bases not matched to a gene: 6. The germline gives CDR1 MNHNS, CDR2 SASEGT. The length of the CDR3 is 16 residues. CDR3 nucleotides: TGTGCCAGCAGTGAAAAGGAGGGACTAGCGGGAGGAGAGCAGTTCTTC. Translating it yields CASSEKEGLAGGEQFF.

V and J are TRBV4-1 and TRBJ2-7, with 13 bases identical to TRBD2. The germline gives CDR1 MGHRA, CDR2 YSYEKL. J was trimmed by 2 bases and V by 3 bases; bases with no gene match: 1. This CDR3 is built from 15 residues. CDR3 loop: CASSHGTSGAYEQYF. The CDR3 DNA is TGCGCCAGCAGCCACGGGACTAGCGGGGCCTACGAGCAGTACTTC.

The J gene is TRBJ1-6, the V gene TRBV9, with D possibly being TRBD1 (6 bases). CDR1 is SGDLS, CDR2 YYNGEE, per germline. V lost 0 bases and J lost 0, with 13 bases in between. CDR3 size: 18 residues. CDR3 coding DNA: TGTGCCAGCAGCGTAGGGGGGGGCCACAGCTCCTATAATTCACCCCTCCACTTT. This gives the protein CASSVGGGHSSYNSPLHF.

This clone has a handful of counts. The chain is built from TRBV4-3 and TRBJ2-2, with 7 bases lining up with TRBD1. The CDR3 covers 18 residues. Germline loops: CDR1 LGHNA, CDR2 YSLEER. V lost 1 base, J lost 4 bases, and 12 bases stayed unmatched. CDR3 bases: TGCGCCAGCAGCCAAGGGAGAGGGGGCGGTGGGTTCACCGGGGAGCTGTTTTTT. This translates into CASSQGRGGGGFTGELFF.

The rearrangement joins TRBV30 to TRBJ2-4; TRBD2 agrees at 8 bases. The CDR3 covers 15 residues. Germline V CDR1 and CDR2: GTSNPN, SVGIG (reference sequence). Trimming at V came to 0 bases and at J to 6 bases, leaving 7 bases not matched to a gene. The CDR3 sequence is CAWSVLAGGGNIQYF. The CDR3 DNA reads as TGTGCCTGGAGTGTCCTAGCGGGTGGTGGAAACATTCAGTACTTC.

The chain joins TRBV28 to TRBJ1-3, with TRBD1 as a possible D gene (6 bases). The CDR3 is 15 residues long. CDR1 MDHEN and CDR2 SYDVKM come from the germline V gene. Deletions cut 11 bases from V and 0 bases from J, with 17 bases between. CDR3 coding DNA: TGTGCCTGCCCAGGGGTTCTACACTCTGGAAACACCATATATTTT. Its translation is CACPGVLHSGNTIYF.

The chain recombines TRBV4-3 with TRBJ2-2; TRBD2 is a possible D gene (5 bases). V lost 0 bases, J lost 6 bases, and 11 bases lay in between. CDR1 and CDR2 (germline): LGHNA, YSLEER. The CDR3 has 15 residues. In DNA form, the CDR3 reads TGCGCCAGCAGCCAAGACGAGCGGATTGCCGGGGAGCTGTTTTTT. Protein product: CASSQDERIAGELFF.

This clone was found once. This chain connects TRBV29-1 to TRBJ1-3, with 7 nucleotides matching TRBD1. CDR1 SQVTM and CDR2 ANQGSEA come from the germline V gene. J was trimmed by 0 bases and V by 1 base; bases with no gene match: 6. There are 16 residues in the CDR3. CDR3 in amino acids: CSVEAGQEPSGNTIYF. CDR3 coding DNA: TGCAGCGTTGAAGCCGGACAGGAACCCTCTGGAAACACCATATATTTT.

The CDR3 DNA reads TGCAGCGTTGGGGCCGGGGGGCTGGAGACCCAGTACTTC. This codes for CSVGAGGLETQYF. This chain connects TRBV29-1 to TRBJ2-5, with D possibly being TRBD2 (7 bases). Germline values: CDR1 SQVTM, CDR2 ANQGSEA. The V end lost 4 bases, the J end lost 5 bases, and 14 bases lay between the germline ends. The CDR3 runs 13 residues.

The chain recombines TRBV27 with TRBJ1-2, with D possibly TRBD1 on 5 matching bases. The CDR3 has 13 residues. The V gene's germline CDR1 is MNHEY and CDR2 SMNVEV (reference sequence). The V end was cut by 6 bases, the J end by 0 bases, with 8 bases between. CDR3 amino acids: CASRKTANYGYTF. Written as DNA, the CDR3 is TGTGCCAGCAGGAAGACAGCTAACTATGGCTACACCTTC.

The rearrangement joins TRBV19 to TRBJ2-5, with 9 bases aligning to TRBD1. Losses at the gene ends were 9 bases for V and 5 bases for J; bases not matched to a gene: 4. The germline V gene has CDR1 LNHDA and CDR2 SQIVND (reference sequence). The CDR3 has 12 residues. CDR3 DNA sequence: TGTGCCAGCAGCGGGACAGGGGAGACCCAGTACTTC. Translated, it gives CASSGTGETQYF.